Each of the 25 T cell receptor beta chains below was sequenced from the same sample in a study of Graves' ophthalmopathy and Graves' hyperthyroidism. The TCR beta CDR3 regions underwent amplification from RNA transcripts. The workflow started with a first-round RT-PCR run with HTBI primers and then moved on to a second-round multiplex PCR. TCRdb re-called the multiplex PCR reads with MiXCR, one entry per CDR3 protein. The sample lists about 210,000 distinct CDR3 sequences, roughly 29% seen once, with approximately 8.2% in the top ten. The sequenced material came from peripheral blood. The receptors stem from a middle-aged man with Graves' ophthalmopathy.

At least ten counts were recorded for this clonotype. The CDR3 region is CAISESGGTSAAKNIQYF. As DNA, the CDR3 is TGTGCCATCAGTGAGTCGGGGGGGACCTCTGCGGCCAAAAACATTCAGTACTTC. The V and J genes are TRBV10-3 and TRBJ2-4; TRBD2 matches at 7 bases. J gave up 1 base and V 0 bases, and 9 bases lay outside the gene matches. CDR1 is ENHRY and CDR2 is SYGVKD in the germline V gene. This CDR3 is 18 amino acids long.

This clonotype was picked up many times. The chain combines TRBV6-1 with TRBJ2-7, with 8 bases that match TRBD1. The CDR3 consists of 14 residues. The ends lost 7 bases at V and 3 bases at J; junction bases unmatched: 8. From germline, CDR1 is MNHNS and CDR2 SASEGT. DNA for the CDR3: TGTGCCAGCAATCCGACAGGGGACCTCTACGAGCAGTACTTC. It specifies CASNPTGDLYEQYF.

This clonotype was counted at least ten times. The chain couples TRBV20-1 to TRBJ2-4; a weak D match, TRBD2 (6 bases). Trimming stripped 6 bases from V and 3 bases from J, with 15 bases between. CDR1 DFQATT and CDR2 SNEGSKA come from the germline V gene (reference sequence). The CDR3 has 14 residues. This CDR3 reads CSAHTMGGKNIQYF. The CDR3 bases are TGCAGTGCGCACACGATGGGGGGCAAAAACATTCAGTACTTC.

V and J are TRBV25-1 and TRBJ1-1; D is perhaps TRBD1 (5 bases). V dropped 1 base and J dropped 0 bases, with 12 bases sitting between them. CDR1 is MGHDK and CDR2 is SYGVNS in the germline V gene. This CDR3 is built from 16 residues. As DNA, the CDR3 is TGTGCCAGCAGTGAATTGGGGACGGGGATGAACACTGAAGCTTTCTTT. Protein product: CASSELGTGMNTEAFF.

J is TRBJ1-5 and V is TRBV6-1; 7 nucleotides agree with TRBD1. V lost 0 bases, J lost 6 bases, and 5 bases stayed unmatched. The CDR3 runs 15 residues. The germline gives CDR1 MNHNS, CDR2 SASEGT. CDR3 DNA: TGTGCCAGCAGTGAAGCGGGGGCAGGGGGTCAGCCCCAGCATTTT. Protein product: CASSEAGAGGQPQHF.

This clonotype was detected only a few times. The rearrangement uses TRBV12-3 or TRBV12-4 and TRBJ1-2; TRBD1 might be the D (6 bases). V dropped 3 bases and J dropped 8 bases, with 13 bases sitting between them. The CDR3 is made up of 13 amino acids. Written as DNA, the CDR3 is TGTGCCAGCAGTTTGGCGGACAGCAGAGGCTACACCTTC. Residues: CASSLADSRGYTF.

This clonotype was recorded many times. CDR3 bases: TGTGGGGGGAGCGGGAGGAACACCGGGGAGCTGTTTTTT. Amino acid sequence: CGGSGRNTGELFF. V gene TRBV7-2 combines with J gene TRBJ2-2; 8 positions agree with TRBD2. The CDR3 is 13 amino acids. Germline CDR1 reads SGHTA; CDR2 reads FQGNSA.

This clonotype has ten or more counts. The J gene is TRBJ2-7, the V gene TRBV7-9; D is unresolved. The V gene's germline CDR1 is SEHNR and CDR2 FQNEAQ (reference sequence). Trimming pared 5 bases from V and 1 base from J, leaving 9 bases between. The CDR3 totals 13 residues. The CDR3 DNA reads TGTGCCAGCAGCAAGACCGCTTCCTACGAGCAGTACTTC. Translating gives CASSKTASYEQYF.

This clonotype showed up many times. The rearrangement links TRBV15 to TRBJ2-5; D not resolved. The length of the CDR3 is 13 residues. Germline loops: CDR1 LNHNV, CDR2 YYDKDF (reference sequence). The V end lost 4 bases, the J end lost 1 base, and 7 bases lay between the germline ends. CDR3 DNA: TGTGCCACCAGCATTAACTCCCAAGAGACCCAGTACTTC. It translates to CATSINSQETQYF.

J is TRBJ1-1 and V is TRBV20-1, with 11 bases lining up with TRBD1. This CDR3 spans 14 amino acids. Losses at the gene ends were 6 bases for V and 4 bases for J; bases not matched to a gene: 7. Germline lookup yields CDR1 DFQATT and CDR2 SNEGSKA (reference sequence). The CDR3 sequence is CSADRGTGGTEAFF. CDR3 bases: TGCAGTGCCGATCGAGGGACAGGGGGCACTGAAGCTTTCTTT.

This clonotype came up many times. The chain is built from TRBV27 and TRBJ2-7, with 12 nucleotides matching TRBD1. J gave up 6 bases and V 8 bases, and 8 bases lay outside the gene matches. CDR3 length: 14 residues. The V gene's germline CDR1 is MNHEY and CDR2 SMNVEV (reference sequence). The CDR3: CASCPGQGAPEQYF. The CDR3, as DNA: TGTGCCAGCTGTCCGGGACAGGGGGCGCCCGAGCAGTACTTC.

The genes are TRBV5-1 and TRBJ2-7; D possibly matches TRBD1 or TRBD2 (5 bases each). V lost 0 bases and J 0 bases, leaving 13 bases between the germline ends. This CDR3 has 16 residues. Germline V gene lookup returns CDR1 SGHRS and CDR2 YFSETQ. The CDR3 DNA sequence: TGCGCCAGCAGCTTGGAGGGACGAGTGGCCTCCTACGAGCAGTACTTC. This translates into CASSLEGRVASYEQYF.

The rearrangement joins TRBV2 to TRBJ1-3; D gene ambiguous. CDR3 length: 13 residues. Germline CDR1 and CDR2: SNHLY and FYNNEI. Trimming stripped 7 bases from V and 0 bases from J, with 7 bases between. CDR3 in DNA: TGTGCCAGCATCCTGGGCTCTGGAAACACCATATATTTT. Residues: CASILGSGNTIYF. The variable domain in full, with the rest retrieved from reference TRBV2 and TRBJ1-3, is EPEVTQTPSHQVTQMGQEVILRCVPISNHLYFYWYRQILGQKVEFLVSFYNNEISEKSEIFDDQFSVERPDGSNFTLKIRSTKLEDSAMYFCASILGSGNTIYFGEGSWLTVV.

This clonotype has at least ten counts. This chain joins TRBV12-5 and TRBJ1-1; possible D gene TRBD1, 6 bases. The V gene's germline CDR1 is LGHNT and CDR2 FRNRAP. Trimming pared 5 bases from V and 0 bases from J, leaving 13 bases between. CDR3 size: 15 residues. The CDR3 sequence: CASGTPDRVNTEAFF. As DNA, the CDR3 is TGTGCTAGTGGTACCCCGGACAGAGTGAACACTGAAGCTTTCTTT.

This clonotype was seen at least ten times. The chain combines TRBV9 with TRBJ1-6; D gene unclear. The CDR3 spans 15 residues. Germline V gene lookup returns CDR1 SGDLS and CDR2 YYNGEE. Trimming took 0 bases from V and 10 from J, leaving 14 bases between them. The CDR3 spells CASSVGFTAGSPLHF. The CDR3 DNA reads TGTGCCAGCAGCGTAGGTTTTACAGCGGGCTCACCCCTCCACTTT.

There are many counts of this clonotype. V is TRBV7-2 and J is TRBJ2-7; no clear D gene. Germline V CDR1 and CDR2: SGHTA, FQGNSA. V lost 1 base and J lost 3, with 7 bases in between. There are 13 residues in the CDR3. CDR3 sequence (DNA): TGTGCCAGCAGCTTAGAAATGAACTACGAGCAGTACTTC. It specifies CASSLEMNYEQYF.

The gene calls are TRBV6-1 and TRBJ1-2; the D is unclear. Trimming left V 5 bases short and J 4 bases short, with 17 bases between. The germline V gene has CDR1 MNHNS and CDR2 SASEGT. The CDR3 length is 15 residues. In DNA, the CDR3 is TGTGCCAGCAGTCTCCACACCGACGGACTCTATGGCTACACCTTC. The encoded protein is CASSLHTDGLYGYTF.

This clonotype has at least ten counts. J is TRBJ2-7 and V is TRBV5-1; unclear D gene. From germline, CDR1 is SGHRS and CDR2 YFSETQ. The CDR3 totals 14 residues. The V gene lost 0 bases and the J gene lost 2 bases, with 9 bases spanning the gap. The CDR3 sequence is CASSLEAPPYEQYF. The CDR3 DNA reads TGCGCCAGCAGCTTGGAGGCCCCTCCCTACGAGCAGTACTTC.

The gene calls are TRBV6-5 and TRBJ1-2, with D maybe TRBD1 (6 bases). V was pared by 0 bases and J by 8 bases, with 16 bases between. Per germline, CDR1 MNHEY and CDR2 SVGAGI. The CDR3 has 15 amino acids. The CDR3 DNA reads TGTGCCAGCAGTTACTCTAACAGGGCGGGTGAAGGCTACACCTTC. Encoded protein: CASSYSNRAGEGYTF.

This clonotype was picked up many times. V gene TRBV12-3 or TRBV12-4 combines with J gene TRBJ2-2, with 11 positions matching TRBD2. The length of the CDR3 is 16 residues. With 7 bases clipped from V and 8 bases from J, the junction kept 12 bases outside the gene matches. The CDR3 DNA sequence: TGTGCCAGCATAAAAATAGGGACTAGCGGATGGGGGGAGCTGTTTTTT. Its translation: CASIKIGTSGWGELFF.

This rearrangement joins TRBV20-1 to TRBJ1-5; D is possibly TRBD1 (5 bases). The V end was cut by 0 bases, the J end by 5 bases, with 20 bases between. Germline V CDR1 and CDR2: DFQATT, SNEGSKA (reference sequence). The CDR3 sequence is 17 residues long. The CDR3: CSARDPTKGRPYQPQHF. CDR3 nucleotide sequence: TGCAGTGCTAGAGACCCGACTAAGGGACGCCCCTATCAGCCCCAGCATTTT.

This clonotype was seen once. The V gene is TRBV27, the J gene TRBJ2-5, with TRBD1 matching over 7 bases. The CDR3 has 13 amino acids. The trim removed 9 bases at V and 1 base at J, leaving 5 bases unmatched. The germline V gene encodes CDR1 MNHEY and CDR2 SMNVEV (reference sequence). The CDR3 protein is CARSPGGQETQYF. CDR3 in DNA: TGTGCCAGGTCCCCAGGGGGCCAAGAGACCCAGTACTTC.

The V gene is TRBV10-3, the J gene TRBJ2-2, with D perhaps matching TRBD1 (6 bases). The CDR3 sequence is 14 residues long. CDR1 ENHRY and CDR2 SYGVKD come from the germline V gene. Trimming left V 4 bases short and J 2 bases short, with 8 bases between. CDR3 in amino acids: CAISVGGNTGELFF. The CDR3 DNA is TGTGCCATCAGTGTAGGGGGAAACACCGGGGAGCTGTTTTTT.

This clonotype was picked up many times. The genes are TRBV6-5 and TRBJ1-5; D is ambiguous. The germline V gene encodes CDR1 MNHEY and CDR2 SVGAGI. This CDR3 has 12 amino acids. Trimming took off 6 bases at V and 4 bases at J, with 7 bases between the two ends. The chain's CDR3 is CASRGGNQPQHF. CDR3 nucleotides: TGTGCCAGCAGGGGAGGGAATCAGCCCCAGCATTTT.

This chain joins TRBV11-2 and TRBJ1-1; the match to TRBD1 covers 8 bases. The germline V gene encodes CDR1 SGHAT and CDR2 FQNNGV. J was trimmed by 2 bases and V by 5 bases; bases with no gene match: 4. This CDR3 is built from 14 residues. As DNA, the CDR3 is TGTGCCAGCAGCCAGGGACAGGCAAACACTGAAGCTTTCTTT. Its protein product is CASSQGQANTEAFF.